A single sample is the source of the 26 T cell receptor beta chains below, sequenced in a study of regulatory T cells in long-lasting Graves disease. Assembly of TCR beta libraries relied on iRepertoire HTBI primers together with Arm-PCR of CDR3 regions. TCRdb reanalysed the multiplex PCR reads using MiXCR and keeps one entry per CDR3 protein. The sample shows about 540,000 distinct CDR3 sequences, about 13% of them seen only once. The time point denotes: newly diagnosed GD, antithyroid drugs for less than 3 months. Extracted PBMC RNA gave rise to the TCR library. These data are also associated with another study on T cells in Graves' hyperthyroidism and ophthalmopathy.

The sequencing used peripheral blood mononuclear cells (PBMCs), collected at new diagnosis, from a patient treated with antithyroid drugs. The source is a man under 40 with Graves disease.

Note on this clonotype: A much larger clone differs from this one at a single base, so this may be a read error. In this CDR3 the conserved last residue, phenylalanine or tryptophan, is missing, so a read error is likely. V gene TRBV10-3 combines with J gene TRBJ1-5; tentative D call: TRBD1 (5 bases). Germline V gene data show CDR1 as ENHRY and CDR2 as SYGVKD. The V and J ends lost 2 bases and 3 bases respectively, with 23 bases between them. The CDR3 runs to 19 residues. CDR3: CAISEPRTGKGRYNQPQHL. DNA for the CDR3: TGTGCCATCAGTGAGCCACGAACCGGGAAGGGGAGATACAATCAGCCCCAGCATCTT.

The CDR3 coding sequence is TGTGCCAGCTCACCGGGGACAGCAGTCAATGAGCAGTTCTTC. It encodes CASSPGTAVNEQFF. The gene calls are TRBV18 and TRBJ2-1; 7 positions match TRBD1. Germline CDR1 is KGHSH and CDR2 is LQKENI. Trimming at V came to 3 bases and at J to 6 bases, leaving 5 bases not matched to a gene. The CDR3 runs 14 residues. The complete variable domain, with remaining parts taken from reference TRBV18 and TRBJ2-1, reads NAGVMQNPRHLVRRRGQEARLRCSPMKGHSHVYWYRQLPEEGLKFMVYLQKENIIDESGMPKERFSAEFPKEGPSILRIQQVVRGDSAAYFCASSPGTAVNEQFFGPGTRLTVL.

In this sample, this clonotype turned up many times. V usage is TRBV10-3 and J usage is TRBJ2-1, with D possibly matching TRBD2 (6 bases). CDR1 is ENHRY and CDR2 is SYGVKD in the germline V gene. Trimming removed 2 bases at V and 4 bases at J, with 12 bases between. There are 15 residues in the CDR3. The CDR3 nucleotides are TGTGCCATCAGTGAGGCGGAGGGCCCTTACAATGAGCAGTTCTTC. This sequence encodes CAISEAEGPYNEQFF.

The CDR3 nucleotides read TGTGCCAGCAGCCGAGGGCGTAGCGGGCTACGCACAGATACGCAGTATTTT. Translation gives CASSRGRSGLRTDTQYF. The rearrangement joins TRBV3-1 to TRBJ2-3; 7 bases match TRBD2. There are 17 residues in the CDR3. J gave up 1 base and V 4 bases, and 11 bases lay outside the gene matches. Germline CDR1 is LGHDT and CDR2 is YNNKEL (reference sequence).

This clonotype was found a few times. The chain combines TRBV12-3 or TRBV12-4 with TRBJ1-1; D call uncertain. The V gene lost 3 bases and the J gene lost 5 bases, with 13 bases spanning the gap. The CDR3 runs to 14 residues. The CDR3 coding sequence is TGTGCCAGCAGTTTTGACGCGCGGCCGACTGAAGCTTTCTTT. It encodes CASSFDARPTEAFF.

This clonotype showed up many times. The J gene is TRBJ2-5, the V gene TRBV24-1; either TRBD1 or TRBD2 may fit D (5 bases each). The length of the CDR3 is 13 residues. Germline V lookup: CDR1 KGHDR, CDR2 SFDVKD. V was clipped by 4 bases and J by 7 bases, with 12 bases between them. The CDR3 sequence: CATSEGRSATQYF. CDR3 nucleotides: TGTGCCACCAGTGAGGGACGGTCGGCGACCCAGTACTTC.

This clonotype was found a few times. The V call is TRBV27, the J call TRBJ2-7; D not resolved. Germline V gene lookup returns CDR1 MNHEY and CDR2 SMNVEV (reference sequence). V dropped 5 bases and J dropped 2 bases, with 7 bases sitting between them. The CDR3 totals 12 residues. CDR3 coding DNA: TGTGCCAGCAGTGCCACAGCCTACGAGCAGTACTTC. Residues: CASSATAYEQYF.

This clonotype came up many times. The J gene is TRBJ1-6, the V gene TRBV20-1; D remains ambiguous. Looked up from germline, CDR1 is DFQATT and CDR2 is SNEGSKA (reference sequence). The V end was cut by 1 base, the J end by 10 bases, with 14 bases between. The CDR3 runs to 14 residues. CDR3 protein: CSARGESGGSPLHF. The CDR3 DNA reads TGCAGTGCTAGAGGGGAATCAGGCGGGTCACCCCTCCACTTT.

This clonotype came up many times. The chain has TRBV28 and TRBJ1-2, with D tentatively TRBD1 (5 bases). Germline CDR1 MDHEN, CDR2 SYDVKM. The CDR3 consists of 16 residues. V lost 4 bases to trimming and J lost 8 bases, with 23 bases between them. CDR3 sequence: CASSWPPGQPVEGYTF. CDR3 nucleotides: TGTGCCAGCAGTTGGCCCCCAGGGCAGCCTGTAGAAGGCTACACCTTC.

V gene TRBV12-3 or TRBV12-4 combines with J gene TRBJ2-3; D is perhaps TRBD2 (5 bases). This CDR3 has 11 amino acids. V was trimmed by 8 bases and J by 5 bases, leaving 8 bases between them. The CDR3 region has the DNA TGTGCCAGCCACGGAGGAGATACGCAGTATTTT. Translated: CASHGGDTQYF.

In regard to this clonotype: This may stem from a read error, because a much larger clone lies one nucleotide away. This chain uses TRBV11-2 with TRBJ2-3; the D call may be TRBD1 or TRBD2 (5 bases each). Looked up from germline, CDR1 is SGHAT and CDR2 is FQNNGV. The CDR3 runs to 12 residues. The CDR3 DNA reads as TGTGCCGGCAGCCCAGGGACGGCGCGGGAGTATTTT. This translates into CAGSPGTAREYF. The whole variable domain, remainder taken from reference TRBV11-2 and TRBJ2-3, is EAGVAQSPRYKIIEKRQSVAFWCNPISGHATLYWYQQILGQGPKLLIQFQNNGVVDDSQLPKDRFSAERLKGVDSTLKIQPAKLEDSAVYLCAGSPGTAREYFGPGTRLTVL.

The CDR3 reads CASRGTSRIYEQYF. The CDR3 DNA follows: TGTGCCAGCAGGGGGACGTCCAGGATCTACGAGCAGTACTTC. The chain has TRBV6-1 and TRBJ2-7; possibly TRBD1 or TRBD2 for D (5 bases each). CDR1 and CDR2 from the germline V gene are MNHNS and SASEGT. V lost 6 bases and J 3 bases, leaving 15 bases between the germline ends. This CDR3 region has 14 residues.

This clonotype appeared many times. The V and J genes are TRBV20-1 and TRBJ1-1, with D possibly TRBD1 on 6 matching bases. In germline, CDR1 is DFQATT, CDR2 SNEGSKA (reference sequence). The CDR3 has 15 residues. Trimming cost V 4 bases and J 3 bases, with 18 bases left between them. CDR3 sequence: CSAIFGGASYTEAFF. CDR3 DNA: TGCAGTGCTATTTTCGGGGGCGCTTCGTACACTGAAGCTTTCTTT.

This clonotype was counted a few times. The CDR3 protein is CASSLSRLRGTQYF. The CDR3 DNA reads TGTGCCAGCAGTTTGAGTCGGTTGAGGGGTACGCAGTATTTT. The chain combines TRBV12-3 or TRBV12-4 with TRBJ2-3; perhaps D is TRBD1 or TRBD2 (5 bases each). The CDR3 is 14 residues long. The V gene lost 3 bases and the J gene lost 8 bases, with 15 bases spanning the gap.

This clonotype occurred a few times. A read error may account for a junction end that differs from germline. The chain combines TRBV3-1 with TRBJ2-7; tentatively, D is TRBD2 (5 bases). CDR1 LGHDT and CDR2 YNNKEL come from the germline V gene (reference sequence). The CDR3 spans 12 residues. As DNA, the CDR3 is TGCGCCAGCAGCCAGCCGACGAGGGCGCCGTACTTC. Residues: CASSQPTRAPYF.

The gene calls are TRBV11-2 and TRBJ2-1, with 10 bases lining up with TRBD2. V shed 5 bases and J 6 bases; nucleotides not matched to a gene: 7. The germline V gene encodes CDR1 SGHAT and CDR2 FQNNGV. CDR3 length: 15 residues. The CDR3 sequence: CASSQLAGWANEQFF. The CDR3 DNA sequence: TGTGCCAGCAGCCAACTAGCGGGATGGGCCAATGAGCAGTTCTTC.

The chain recombines TRBV20-1 with TRBJ1-2; D is unclear. The CDR3 consists of 13 residues. Germline loops: CDR1 DFQATT, CDR2 SNEGSKA (reference sequence). V was cut by 0 bases and J by 6 bases, with 11 bases left in between. The CDR3 loop is CSARDLGNNGYTF. The CDR3 DNA follows: TGCAGTGCTAGAGATCTGGGTAATAATGGCTACACCTTC.

This clonotype was observed at least ten times. J is TRBJ2-7 and V is TRBV11-1; 10 bases agree with TRBD1. The CDR3 extends over 15 amino acids. With 5 bases clipped from V and 2 bases from J, the junction kept 6 bases outside the gene matches. Per germline, CDR1 SGHAT and CDR2 FQDESV (reference sequence). Here the CDR3 DNA reads TGTGCCAGCAGCACGAGGGACAGGGGAACCTACGAGCAGTACTTC. It specifies CASSTRDRGTYEQYF.

This clonotype has just a few counts. The chain employs TRBV27 and TRBJ1-3; 7 positions match TRBD1. This CDR3 spans 15 amino acids. The V and J ends lost 3 bases and 7 bases, in that order; junction bases with no gene match: 9. CDR1 is MNHEY, CDR2 SMNVEV, per germline (reference sequence). CDR3 amino acids: CASSFTYRGHNTIYF. In DNA, the CDR3 is TGTGCCAGCAGTTTTACGTACAGGGGCCATAACACCATATATTTT.

This chain joins TRBV24-1 and TRBJ1-4; no clear D. This CDR3 spans 14 amino acids. Between the trimmed V and J ends, which lost 4 bases and 3 bases, there was a span of 8 bases. Germline-derived CDR1 and CDR2 are KGHDR and SFDVKD. CDR3 nucleotides: TGTGCCACCAGTGAGGGCGGGGCTAATGAAAAACTGTTTTTT. Translation gives CATSEGGANEKLFF.

A note on this clonotype: A much larger clone is a single base away; this may be a read error. The CDR3 protein is CASSSTGRGTGNTIYF. Here the CDR3 DNA reads TGTGCCAGCAGCTCCACGGGACGGGGAACCGGAAACACCATATATTTT. The chain is built from TRBV11-2 and TRBJ1-3; tentatively, D is TRBD1 (5 bases). Deletions cut 4 bases from V and 4 bases from J, with 17 bases between. CDR3 length: 16 amino acids. The germline V gene encodes CDR1 SGHAT and CDR2 FQNNGV.

This chain joins TRBV15 and TRBJ2-1, with 7 positions matching TRBD1. J lost 3 bases, V lost 4 bases, and 3 bases had no gene match. Germline CDR1 reads LNHNV; CDR2 reads YYDKDF (reference sequence). The CDR3 consists of 14 residues. The CDR3 coding sequence is TGTGCCACCAGCACAGGGGGATACTACAATGAGCAGTTCTTC. Translation gives CATSTGGYYNEQFF.

This clonotype was found many times. V is TRBV29-1 and J is TRBJ2-4; TRBD1 agrees at 11 bases. Germline V gives CDR1 SQVTM, CDR2 ANQGSEA. The length of the CDR3 is 15 residues. The V gene end was trimmed by 6 bases and the J gene end by 6 bases; junction bases not matched to a gene: 10. The CDR3 nucleotides read TGCAGCGTGCTACTCCTGGGACAGGGGGGAAACATTCAGTACTTC. Residues: CSVLLLGQGGNIQYF.

This clonotype was seen repeatedly, ten times or more. The chain has TRBV6-1 and TRBJ1-1; unclear D gene. The CDR3 is 12 amino acids. Germline CDR1 and CDR2: MNHNS and SASEGT. V was clipped by 7 bases and J by 2 bases, with 8 bases between them. CDR3 region: CASKGPNTEAFF. As DNA, the CDR3 is TGTGCCAGCAAAGGGCCCAACACTGAAGCTTTCTTT.

A few counts support this clonotype. J is TRBJ1-6 and V is TRBV7-2, with TRBD1 as a possible D gene (6 bases). CDR1 is SGHTA and CDR2 is FQGNSA in the germline V gene. V lost 1 base and J lost 0, with 13 bases in between. CDR3 length: 18 amino acids. CDR3 sequence: CASSLVAGEFSYNSPLHF. The DNA of the CDR3 is TGTGCCAGCAGCTTAGTAGCAGGGGAGTTCTCCTATAATTCACCCCTCCACTTT.

This clonotype was counted at least ten times. V usage is TRBV12-5 and J usage is TRBJ2-2; 16 bases align to TRBD2. After removal of 5 bases from V and 7 bases from J, the junction contained 7 bases not matched to a gene. Germline V lookup: CDR1 LGHNT, CDR2 FRNRAP. This CDR3 contains 17 residues. This chain's CDR3 is CASGRGLAGGPIGELFF. In nucleotides, the CDR3 is TGTGCTAGTGGTAGGGGACTAGCGGGAGGGCCGATCGGGGAGCTGTTTTTT.